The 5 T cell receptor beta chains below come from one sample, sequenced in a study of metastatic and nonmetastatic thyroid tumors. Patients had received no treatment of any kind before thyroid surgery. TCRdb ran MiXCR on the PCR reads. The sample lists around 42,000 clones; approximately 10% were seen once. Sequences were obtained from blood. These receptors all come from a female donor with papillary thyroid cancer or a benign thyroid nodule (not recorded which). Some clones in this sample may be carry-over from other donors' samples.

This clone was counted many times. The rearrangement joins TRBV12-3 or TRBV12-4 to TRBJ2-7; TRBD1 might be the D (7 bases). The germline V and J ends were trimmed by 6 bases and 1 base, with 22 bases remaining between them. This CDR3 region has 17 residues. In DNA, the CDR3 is TGTGCCAGCAGCTCTTTATTAACAGGGGAGGTATCCTACGAGCAGTACTTC. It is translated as CASSSLLTGEVSYEQYF.

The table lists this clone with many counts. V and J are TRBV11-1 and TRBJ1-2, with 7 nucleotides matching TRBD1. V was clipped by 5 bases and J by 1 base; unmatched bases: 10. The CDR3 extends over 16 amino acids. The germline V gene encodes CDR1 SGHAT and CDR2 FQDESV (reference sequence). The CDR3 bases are TGTGCCAGCAGCCCCCCACTCCAGGGGGTTAACTATGGCTACACCTTC. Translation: CASSPPLQGVNYGYTF.

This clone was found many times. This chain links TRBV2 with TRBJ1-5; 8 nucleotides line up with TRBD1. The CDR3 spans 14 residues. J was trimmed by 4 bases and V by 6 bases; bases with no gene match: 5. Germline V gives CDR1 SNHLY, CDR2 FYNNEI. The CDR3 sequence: CASSPGQANQPQHF. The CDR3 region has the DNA TGTGCCAGCAGCCCGGGACAGGCGAATCAGCCCCAGCATTTT.

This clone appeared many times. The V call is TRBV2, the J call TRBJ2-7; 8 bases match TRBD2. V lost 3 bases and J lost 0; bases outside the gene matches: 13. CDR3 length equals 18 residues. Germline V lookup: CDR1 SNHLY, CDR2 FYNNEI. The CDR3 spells CASSDPGGASGASYEQYF. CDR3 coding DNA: TGTGCCAGCAGTGACCCCGGGGGGGCTAGCGGAGCCTCCTACGAGCAGTACTTC.

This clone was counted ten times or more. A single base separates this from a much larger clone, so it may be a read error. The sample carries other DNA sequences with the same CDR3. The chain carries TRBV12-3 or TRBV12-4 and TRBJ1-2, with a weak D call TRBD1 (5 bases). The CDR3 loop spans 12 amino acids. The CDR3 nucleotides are TGTGCCAGCAGTCGGGACGACTATGGCTACGCCTTC. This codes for CASSRDDYGYAF.